This TCR beta chain was recovered during a study of immune evolution from preneoplasia to lung adenocarcinoma. Libraries were prepared by immunoSEQ multiplex PCR; TCRdb keeps only in-frame clonotypes and omits some of them. Here the sample spans 7,000 or so clones, around 79% being singletons. This receptor was taken from a person between 65 and 79 years old with lung adenocarcinoma. Sequenced input: FFPE adjacent normal lung tissue.

This CDR3 is CASSANRGTGNTIYF. The CDR3 DNA is TGTGCCAGCAGCGCAAACAGGGGAACCGGAAACACCATATATTTT. The rearrangement links TRBV5-4 to TRBJ1-3, with 7 nucleotides matching TRBD1. Germline V lookup: CDR1 SGHNT, CDR2 YYREEE (reference sequence). The CDR3 is 15 amino acids. Germline trimming cut 4 bases from V and 4 bases from J; bases unmatched to any gene: 8.